The present TCR beta chain was sequenced within a study of technical replicates of blood from several donors. The assay was immunoSEQ multiplex PCR, and TCRdb's table has in-frame clones only and misses some. This table holds about 68,000 clones, 95% to 97% found once. The CDR3 covers 13 residues. Germline V gives CDR1 GTSNPN, CDR2 SVGIG (reference sequence). Trimming cost V 1 base and J 1 base, with 7 bases left between them. The chain employs TRBV30 and TRBJ1-1, with D hard to call. The sample comprised T cells isolated from PBMCs. The source of this sequence is a human donor in good health. In DNA form, the CDR3 reads TGTGCCTGGAGTGGACGGGAGAACACTGAAGCTTTCTTT. Amino acid sequence: CAWSGRENTEAFF.